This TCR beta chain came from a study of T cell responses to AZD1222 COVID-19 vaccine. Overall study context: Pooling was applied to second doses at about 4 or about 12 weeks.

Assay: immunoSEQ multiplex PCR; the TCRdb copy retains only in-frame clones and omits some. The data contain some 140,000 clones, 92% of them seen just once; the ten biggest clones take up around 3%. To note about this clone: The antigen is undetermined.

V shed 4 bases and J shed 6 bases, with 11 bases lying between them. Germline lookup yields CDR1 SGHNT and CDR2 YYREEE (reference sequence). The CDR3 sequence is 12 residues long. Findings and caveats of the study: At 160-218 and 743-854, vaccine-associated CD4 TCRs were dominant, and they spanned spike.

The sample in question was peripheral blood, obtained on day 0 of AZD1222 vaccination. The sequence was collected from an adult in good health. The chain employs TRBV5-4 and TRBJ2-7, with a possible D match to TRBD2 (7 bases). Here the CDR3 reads CASSVRGGEQYF. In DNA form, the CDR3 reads TGTGCCAGCAGCGTGAGGGGGGGCGAGCAGTACTTC.